These 32 T cell receptor beta chains share one sample of origin, sequenced in a study of tumor and adjacent non-tumor tissue in lung cancer (dated by TCRdb to between 2017 and 2018). RNA was extracted from bulk unsorted tissue and checked for quality with a NanoDrop ND-1000 and an Agilent 2100. Library generation was performed with multiplex PCR. TCRdb shows the sequencer as Illumina HiSeq 2500. TCRbeta libraries were constructed through three rounds of nested PCR with primers (Table S4) according to protocols adapted from ARM-PCR. TCRdb reanalyzed the raw reads on its own, using fastp at Q25 for trimming and MiXCR for clone calling, and kept in-frame beta chains. Entries that share a CDR3 protein sequence are merged under the most common genes and DNA. This sample comprises about 93,000 distinct CDR3 sequences, roughly 66% of them detected only once. The ten largest clones take up around 18% of the sample.

The sample consisted of lung tumor tissue. These receptors were taken from a man between 60 and 70 years old with non-small cell lung cancer.

V and J are TRBV28 and TRBJ2-6; D is undetermined. V was cut by 3 bases and J by 1 base, with 7 bases left in between. Germline V gives CDR1 MDHEN, CDR2 SYDVKM. The CDR3 spans 15 residues. The CDR3: CASSLIPSGANVLTF. CDR3 sequence (DNA): TGTGCCAGCAGTTTGATCCCATCTGGGGCCAACGTCCTGACTTTC.

At least ten counts were recorded for this clonotype. The rearrangement uses TRBV5-4 and TRBJ2-1; D might be TRBD2 (6 bases). Germline V lookup: CDR1 SGHNT, CDR2 YYREEE (reference sequence). CDR3 size: 15 residues. With 4 bases removed from V and 10 bases from J, the gap between germline ends came to 21 bases. This CDR3 is CASSVGGGAGPEQFF. CDR3 coding DNA: TGTGCCAGCAGCGTTGGTGGGGGTGCGGGACCAGAGCAGTTCTTC.

This clonotype came up many times. The gene calls are TRBV28 and TRBJ2-5, with D maybe TRBD2 (6 bases). Germline assignment: CDR1 MDHEN and CDR2 SYDVKM. V dropped 8 bases and J dropped 1 base, with 8 bases sitting between them. CDR3 size: 12 residues. This chain's CDR3 is CASGGLQETQYF. The CDR3 region has the DNA TGTGCCAGCGGGGGACTCCAAGAGACCCAGTACTTC.

About this clonotype itself: A read error may produce the germline difference seen at one junction end. The rearrangement links TRBV11-2 to TRBJ2-5, with 9 bases that match TRBD2. Germline values: CDR1 SGHAT, CDR2 FQNNGV. This CDR3 is 14 amino acids long. The CDR3, as DNA: TGTGTCAGCAGCACCGGGACTAGCAGACAGACCCAGTACTTT. As protein: CVSSTGTSRQTQYF. The whole variable domain, filled in from reference TRBV11-2 and TRBJ2-5, reads EAGVAQSPRYKIIEKRQSVAFWCNPISGHATLYWYQQILGQGPKLLIQFQNNGVVDDSQLPKDRFSAERLKGVDSTLKIQPAKLEDSAVYLCVSSTGTSRQTQYFGPGTRLLVL.

Remarks on this clonotype: The CDR3 end shows no conserved phenylalanine or tryptophan, and so a read error is likely. This sequence joins TRBV20-1 and TRBJ1-1; 7 nucleotides agree with TRBD1. The CDR3 totals 13 residues. From germline, CDR1 is DFQATT and CDR2 SNEGSKA (reference sequence). V shed 5 bases and J 10 bases; nucleotides not matched to a gene: 13. In DNA, the CDR3 is TGCAGTGCTCGGGACAGTGGACGAAGTATAGCTTTCTCT. Its protein product is CSARDSGRSIAFS.

At least ten counts were recorded for this clonotype. This chain links TRBV28 with TRBJ2-1; 7 nucleotides align to TRBD1. The germline V gene encodes CDR1 MDHEN and CDR2 SYDVKM. V gave up 6 bases and J gave up 4 bases; unmatched junction bases: 15. The CDR3 runs to 17 residues. In DNA, the CDR3 is TGTGCCAGCAGAGATCTCGGACAGGCCTTACCTTACAATGAGCAGTTCTTC. This translates into CASRDLGQALPYNEQFF.

The chain couples TRBV6-1 to TRBJ1-1; TRBD1 agrees at 8 bases. J lost 7 bases, V lost 7 bases, and 11 bases had no gene match. The CDR3 is 14 amino acids. CDR1 and CDR2 from the germline V gene are MNHNS and SASEGT. DNA of the CDR3: TGTGCCAGCACTCGGACAGGGCCCTCTAGTGAAGCTTTCTTT. Its protein is CASTRTGPSSEAFF.

This clonotype was picked up many times. The V gene is TRBV20-1, the J gene TRBJ2-3; D is unresolved. Germline CDR1 reads DFQATT; CDR2 reads SNEGSKA (reference sequence). The V end was cut by 6 bases, the J end by 9 bases, with 13 bases between. This CDR3 spans 11 amino acids. The CDR3 DNA reads TGCAGTGCGCAGGACCTGAACACGCAGTATTTT. Translated: CSAQDLNTQYF.

Worth noting for this clonotype: The junction departs from germline at one end; a sequencing error may be responsible. This chain connects TRBV7-9 to TRBJ1-5; weak D call: TRBD1 (5 bases). The CDR3 has 16 residues. Germline-derived CDR1 and CDR2 are SEHNR and FQNEAQ (reference sequence). The CDR3 is CASNIYRTRANQPQFF. In nucleotides, the CDR3 is TGTGCCAGCAACATCTACAGGACCAGGGCTAATCAGCCCCAGTTTTTT.

This clonotype has only a few counts. Just one base apart from a much larger clone, this may be a read error. The chain carries TRBV11-2 and TRBJ2-5, with D perhaps given as TRBD1 or TRBD2 (5 bases each). There are 15 residues in the CDR3. V gave up 5 bases and J gave up 0 bases, with 13 bases separating them. Germline assignment: CDR1 SGHAT and CDR2 FQNNGV. The CDR3 reads CASSLSEGHQETQYF. CDR3 sequence (DNA): TGTGCCAGCAGCCTTAGCGAGGGGCACCAAGAGACCCAGTACTTC.

Remarks on this clonotype: A much larger clone differs by one base, so this may be a read error. The gene calls are TRBV5-1 and TRBJ2-3; TRBD1 or TRBD2 may be the D gene (5 bases each). The CDR3 runs to 15 residues. Germline V gene data show CDR1 as SGHRS and CDR2 as YFSETQ. DNA of the CDR3: TGCGCCAGCAGCGCAAGGGACCTTAGCACAGATGCGCAGTATTTT. This sequence encodes CASSARDLSTDAQYF. The variable domain in full, completed from reference TRBV5-1 and TRBJ2-3, reads KAGVTQTPRYLIKTRGQQVTLSCSPISGHRSVSWYQQTPGQGLQFLFEYFSETQRNKGNFPGRFSGRQFSNSRSEMNVSTLELGDSALYLCASSARDLSTDAQYFGPGTRLTVL.

As concerns this clonotype: The junction and the germline gene differ at one end; a read error may be behind it. The rearrangement uses TRBV28 and TRBJ2-7; D is possibly TRBD1 (5 bases). The CDR3 is made up of 14 amino acids. Per the germline V gene, CDR1 is MDHEN and CDR2 is SYDVKM. The CDR3 reads CASGRTTNPYKQYF. The CDR3 DNA follows: TGTGCCAGCGGTAGGACAACCAACCCCTACAAGCAGTACTTC.

On this clonotype: At one end the junction does not follow the germline gene, possibly because of a read error. V is TRBV6-6 and J is TRBJ2-3, with 9 bases identical to TRBD1. The CDR3 consists of 15 residues. Germline CDR1 reads MNHNY; CDR2 reads SVGAGI (reference sequence). This CDR3 reads CTSSPRQGGTDTQYF. The CDR3 bases are TGTACCAGCAGTCCCAGACAGGGGGGGACAGATACGCAGTATTTT.

A remark on this clonotype: The conserved phenylalanine or tryptophan normally closing the CDR3 is absent here, so this likely arose from a read error. The chain is built from TRBV12-3 or TRBV12-4 and TRBJ1-5; weak D call: TRBD1 (6 bases). The length of the CDR3 is 13 residues. The V end lost 10 bases, the J end lost 3 bases, and 13 bases lay between the germline ends. CDR3 sequence (DNA): TGTGCCAACACGACAGGCTTCAATCAGCCCCAGCATTAT. Its translation: CANTTGFNQPQHY.

This clonotype has a count of ten or more. V is TRBV6-6 and J is TRBJ1-5; D may be TRBD1 (6 bases). CDR1 is MNHNY, CDR2 SVGAGI, per germline (reference sequence). The CDR3 consists of 16 residues. Trimming took 0 bases from V and 4 from J, leaving 13 bases between them. The CDR3 region is CASSYSTGQTNQPQHF. The CDR3 bases are TGTGCCAGCAGTTACTCCACCGGACAGACGAATCAGCCCCAGCATTTT.

This clonotype was counted at least ten times. The CDR3 region has the DNA TGCAGTGCTAGGGACTTCTCGGACTATGGCTACACCTTC. This gives the protein CSARDFSDYGYTF. The V gene is TRBV20-1, the J gene TRBJ1-2; D uncertain. CDR3 length: 13 residues. Germline V gene lookup returns CDR1 DFQATT and CDR2 SNEGSKA (reference sequence). Trimming shortened V by 3 bases and J by 3 bases, and 11 bases separated the two germline ends.

Worth noting for this clonotype: One end of the junction varies from germline; a read error may be responsible. The chain couples TRBV6-1 to TRBJ2-1, with 8 bases lining up with TRBD2. The CDR3 loop spans 15 amino acids. Germline V gene sequence: CDR1 MNHNS, CDR2 SASEGT. CDR3: CASSGTGTSRNEQFF. The CDR3 DNA sequence: TGTGCCAGCAGTGGTACCGGGACTAGTAGGAATGAGCAGTTTTTC.

Notes on this clonotype: The junction and the germline gene differ at one end; a read error may be behind it. CDR3 in DNA: TGCGCCGGCAACCGACCGGGACAGGGGTTCGTCGAGCAGTATTTC. This sequence encodes CAGNRPGQGFVEQYF. This rearrangement joins TRBV4-1 to TRBJ2-7; 10 nucleotides match TRBD1. Germline CDR1 and CDR2: MGHRA and YSYEKL. The CDR3 loop spans 15 amino acids.

A remark on this clonotype: This may arise from a read error, as a much more abundant clone is one base away. The chain links TRBV6-6 to TRBJ2-2; perhaps TRBD1 as D (8 bases). Per germline, CDR1 MNHNY and CDR2 SVGAGI (reference sequence). The CDR3 covers 13 residues. CDR3 region: CDSSRTGGGDLFF. The CDR3 DNA reads as TGTGACAGCAGCCGAACAGGGGGGGGGGACCTGTTTTTT.

The chain combines TRBV4-2 with TRBJ2-3, with 10 bases identical to TRBD2. This CDR3 region has 18 residues. Losses at the gene ends were 4 bases for V and 8 bases for J; bases not matched to a gene: 18. Germline CDR1 is LGHNA and CDR2 is YNFKEQ. Here the CDR3 reads CASSPLTSSGRKTVTQYF. CDR3 DNA: TGTGCCAGCAGCCCCCTCACTAGTAGCGGGAGGAAAACGGTTACGCAGTATTTT.

The chain employs TRBV29-1 and TRBJ1-2; D might be TRBD1 (6 bases). The CDR3 spans 11 residues. From germline, CDR1 is SQVTM and CDR2 ANQGSEA. The CDR3 region is CSVTGGHVYTF. The CDR3 nucleotides read TGCAGTGTTACGGGGGGCCATGTCTACACCTTC.

In regard to this clonotype: One junction end disagrees with the germline gene, perhaps due to a read error. The chain has TRBV25-1 and TRBJ1-1, with TRBD1 matching over 8 bases. The CDR3 runs 14 residues. Germline V lookup: CDR1 MGHDK, CDR2 SYGVNS. The CDR3 nucleotides read TGTACCAGCAGGACAGGGAGCCCGAACACTGAAGCTTTCTTT. Amino acid sequence: CTSRTGSPNTEAFF.

On this clonotype itself: The conserved phenylalanine or tryptophan is not found at the CDR3 terminus, so this likely reflects a read error. The rearrangement uses TRBV7-8 and TRBJ1-2; D is perhaps TRBD1 (6 bases). The CDR3 has 17 amino acids. The germline V gene has CDR1 SGHVS and CDR2 FQNEAQ. The CDR3 loop is CPSSPPQAGHTNYGYTL. DNA of the CDR3: TGTCCCAGCAGCCCACCCCAGGCGGGACACACTAACTATGGCTACACCTTG.

For this clonotype: A much larger clone lies one base from this, so it may be a read error. The V call is TRBV12-3 or TRBV12-4, the J call TRBJ2-2; D possibly corresponds to TRBD2 (5 bases). CDR3 length: 15 amino acids. The V gene lost 6 bases and the J gene lost 3 bases, with 14 bases spanning the gap. The CDR3 DNA is TGTGCCAGCAGGCCTTGGGAGTTCGACACCGGGGAGCTGTTTTTT. Amino acid sequence: CASRPWEFDTGELFF.

As for this clonotype: A single base separates this from a much larger clone, so it may be a read error. The chain employs TRBV5-1 and TRBJ2-5, with TRBD1 identical over 7 bases. The CDR3 has 14 residues. Germline V gene sequence: CDR1 SGHRS, CDR2 YFSETQ. The CDR3 here is CAISQGQIQETQYF. DNA of the CDR3: TGCGCCATCAGCCAGGGACAGATTCAAGAGACCCAGTACTTC. The full variable domain, with the rest looked up from reference TRBV5-1 and TRBJ2-5, is KAGVTQTPRYLIKTRGQQVTLSCSPISGHRSVSWYQQTPGQGLQFLFEYFSETQRNKGNFPGRFSGRQFSNSRSEMNVSTLELGDSALYLCAISQGQIQETQYFGPGTRLLVL.

The rearrangement uses TRBV11-3 and TRBJ2-3, with 7 bases that match TRBD2. Losses at the gene ends were 1 base for V and 7 bases for J; bases not matched to a gene: 5. The V gene's germline CDR1 is SGHNT and CDR2 YENEEA. This CDR3 is built from 14 residues. The CDR3 nucleotides are TGTGCCAGCAGCTTAGGGCTAGCGGCCCATACGCAGTATTTT. It translates to CASSLGLAAHTQYF.

Of note for this clonotype: At one end the junction does not follow the germline gene, possibly because of a read error. This chain connects TRBV5-4 to TRBJ2-2, with D perhaps matching TRBD2 (7 bases). Germline values: CDR1 SGHNT, CDR2 YYREEE (reference sequence). The length of the CDR3 is 16 residues. The CDR3 reads CTSSPTGGLGTGELFF. As DNA, the CDR3 is TGTACCAGCAGCCCGACCGGGGGGCTCGGAACCGGGGAGCTGTTTTTT. Looking up the rest from reference TRBV5-4 and TRBJ2-2 gives the full variable domain: ETGVTQSPTHLIKTRGQQVTLRCSSQSGHNTVSWYQQALGQGPQFIFQYYREEENGRGNFPPRFSGLQFPNYSSELNVNALELDDSALYLCTSSPTGGLGTGELFFGEGSRLTVL.

This clonotype was observed a handful of times. The junction shows a germline mismatch at one end, possibly a read error. This chain joins TRBV10-2 and TRBJ2-7; 7 bases align to TRBD1. CDR3 size: 11 residues. Germline CDR1 WSHSY, CDR2 SAAADI. CDR3 sequence reads: CASGDSCEQYF. DNA of the CDR3: TGCGCCAGCGGGGACAGCTGCGAGCAGTATTTC.

In the case of this clonotype: A much larger clone sits a single nucleotide away, making a read error possible. This chain connects TRBV7-9 to TRBJ1-4; D gene uncertain. This CDR3 has 15 residues. V was shortened by 3 bases and J by 7 bases, with 15 bases between the two germline ends. Germline CDR1 is SEHNR and CDR2 is FQNEAQ (reference sequence). Here the CDR3 DNA reads TGTGCCAGCAGCTTGAAAGCTGGCCATATTGAAAAACTGTTTTTT. Translating gives CASSLKAGHIEKLFF.

This chain joins TRBV20-1 and TRBJ2-3; TRBD1 matches 12 bases. In germline, CDR1 is DFQATT, CDR2 SNEGSKA (reference sequence). CDR3 size: 15 residues. The CDR3 sequence: CSAPHGTGGVNTQYF. In DNA, the CDR3 is TGCAGCGCGCCACATGGGACAGGGGGCGTAAATACGCAGTATTTT.

With respect to this clonotype: The CDR3 end shows no conserved phenylalanine or tryptophan, and so a read error is likely. This chain uses TRBV12-3 or TRBV12-4 with TRBJ2-1; D might be TRBD1 or TRBD2, each matching 5 bases. The CDR3 runs to 14 residues. The V end was cut by 7 bases, the J end by 7 bases, with 17 bases between. The CDR3 bases are TGTGCCAGCACCCCGCCGGGGACCAAGAATGAGCAGTTCTGC. The encoded protein is CASTPPGTKNEQFC.

This clonotype showed up just a few times. This sequence may be a read error, since a much larger clone differs from it by one base. The chain links TRBV6-6 to TRBJ2-7; a weak D match, TRBD2 (5 bases). V lost 4 bases to trimming and J lost 7 bases, with 29 bases between them. The germline CDR1 and CDR2 sequences are MNHNY and SVGAGI (reference sequence). This CDR3 is built from 18 residues. CDR3 in DNA: TGTGCCAGCAGTTTGGTAGTGGTAAGGGAGAGGAACTCCTGGGAGCAGTACTTC. Translated: CASSLVVVRERNSWEQYF.